Listed below are T cell receptor beta chains from one sample, sequenced in a study of T cell responses to AZD1222 COVID-19 vaccine. TCRdb keeps only in-frame clones here, not all; method: immunoSEQ multiplex PCR. The sample has about 180,000 clones, roughly nine tenths seen once. Specimen: peripheral blood, collected on day 0 of AZD1222 vaccination. These receptors were taken from an adult in good health. CDR3s include the opening cysteine and the closing phenylalanine or tryptophan. Fields, in order: J gene, D gene, V gene, CDR3 protein, CDR3 DNA. A D gene is named only where the DNA matches it firmly.

J: TRBJ1-2
D: NA
V: TRBV21-1
CDR3: CASSAREGEFYGYTF
DNA: TGTGCCAGCAGCGCCAGGGAGGGGGAGTTCTATGGCTACACCTTC

J: TRBJ1-6
D: NA
V: TRBV6-5
CDR3: CASTPIYGSPLHF
DNA: TGTGCCAGCACCCCGATATATGGGTCACCCCTCCACTTT

J: TRBJ2-2
D: NA
V: TRBV7-6
CDR3: CASSSGQVSVGGELFF
DNA: TGTGCCAGCAGCTCCGGACAAGTTAGCGTTGGCGGGGAGCTGTTTTTT

J: TRBJ1-1
D: NA
V: TRBV6-5
CDR3: CASSLFLLGDTEAFF
DNA: TGTGCCAGCAGTCTTTTTCTTCTAGGAGACACTGAAGCTTTCTTT

J: TRBJ2-5
D: TRBD2
V: TRBV5-4
CDR3: CASSLIGTSGAETQYF
DNA: TGTGCCAGCAGCTTGATCGGGACTAGCGGGGCTGAGACCCAGTACTTC

J: TRBJ1-5
D: NA
V: TRBV18
CDR3: CASSPGSNQPQHF
DNA: TGTGCCAGCTCGCCAGGGAGCAATCAGCCCCAGCATTTT

J: TRBJ2-2
D: TRBD1
V: TRBV11-3
CDR3: CASSQTGGNTGELFF
DNA: TGTGCCAGCAGCCAGACAGGGGGGAACACCGGGGAGCTGTTTTTT

J: TRBJ1-6
D: TRBD1
V: TRBV9
CDR3: CASSGPGDRHNSPLHF
DNA: TGTGCCAGCAGCGGCCCGGGGGACAGGCATAATTCACCCCTCCACTTT

J: TRBJ1-1
D: NA
V: TRBV12-3/TRBV12-4
CDR3: CASSGHRNTEAFF
DNA: TGTGCCAGCAGTGGTCATAGGAACACTGAAGCTTTCTTT

J: TRBJ1-1
D: NA
V: TRBV28
CDR3: CASRFSGVGNTEAFF
DNA: TGTGCCAGCAGGTTCTCGGGCGTTGGAAACACTGAAGCTTTCTTT

J: TRBJ1-5
D: NA
V: TRBV5-1
CDR3: CASSPGAGVSNQPQHF
DNA: TGCGCCAGCAGCCCAGGGGCAGGGGTGTCAAATCAGCCCCAGCATTTT

J: TRBJ1-5
D: NA
V: TRBV19
CDR3: CASSRTEGAAWDNQPQHF
DNA: TGTGCCAGTAGCCGAACCGAGGGCGCGGCGTGGGACAATCAGCCCCAGCATTTT

J: TRBJ2-5
D: NA
V: TRBV7-3
CDR3: CASSPTVQETQYF
DNA: TGTGCCAGCAGCCCCACCGTCCAAGAGACCCAGTACTTC